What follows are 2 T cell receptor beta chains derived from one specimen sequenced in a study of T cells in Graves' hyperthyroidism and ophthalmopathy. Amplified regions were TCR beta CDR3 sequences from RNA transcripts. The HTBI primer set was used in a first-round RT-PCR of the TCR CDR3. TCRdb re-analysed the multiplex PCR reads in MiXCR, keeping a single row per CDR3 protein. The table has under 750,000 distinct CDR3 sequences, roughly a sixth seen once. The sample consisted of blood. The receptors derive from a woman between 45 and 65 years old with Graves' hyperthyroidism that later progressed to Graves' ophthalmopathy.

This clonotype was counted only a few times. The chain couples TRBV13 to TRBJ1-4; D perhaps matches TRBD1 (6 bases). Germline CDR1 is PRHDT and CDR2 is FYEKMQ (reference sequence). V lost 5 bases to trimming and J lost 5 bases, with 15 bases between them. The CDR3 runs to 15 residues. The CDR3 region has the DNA TGTGCCAGCAGCACGAGGACAGCCCCAAATGAAAAACTGTTTTTT. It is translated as CASSTRTAPNEKLFF.

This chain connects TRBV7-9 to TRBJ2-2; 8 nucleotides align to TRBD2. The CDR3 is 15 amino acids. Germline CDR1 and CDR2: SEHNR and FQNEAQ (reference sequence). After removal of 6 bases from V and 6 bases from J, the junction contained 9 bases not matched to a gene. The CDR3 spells CASREISGDPGELFF. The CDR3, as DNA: TGTGCCAGCAGGGAGATTAGCGGGGACCCCGGGGAGCTGTTTTTT.